This T cell receptor (beta chain) was found in a study of cytomegalovirus exposure and HLA in healthy donors. Healthy donors of bone marrow made up the group. General study results and limits: Using a false discovery rate of 0.05, a later analysis showed that 16,951 TCR beta sequences were associated with HLA alleles. Most TCRs appeared rarely, but some public TCRs recurred in many donors.

This PCR relied on a set of 60 Vbeta primers and 13 Jbeta primers. Sequencing was performed with immunoSEQ multiplex PCR; in TCRdb, only in-frame clones are kept and a portion is missing. The table shows 110,000 to 150,000 clones, with around 74% occurring only once. CDR3 size: 15 residues. Germline V lookup: CDR1 LNHNV, CDR2 YYDKDF (reference sequence). V was shortened by 2 bases and J by 7 bases, with 17 bases between the two germline ends. Details on this clone: The antigen is not known.

The sequenced sample was PBMCs. The chain recombines TRBV15 with TRBJ1-2; D may be TRBD1 (6 bases). This sequence originates from a young man in good health and CMV-seropositive. DNA for the CDR3: TGTGCCACCAGCAGACCATCAAGACAGGTGCGTGGCTACACCTTC. Amino acid sequence: CATSRPSRQVRGYTF.